Listed here is a single TCR beta chain. There is no known antigen for this receptor. Per-base qualities were not stored, and no clone one base away is much larger. The data derive from a study of immune evolution from preneoplasia to lung adenocarcinoma (dated by TCRdb to the early 2020s). With respect to the entire study: Immune contexture across lung adenocarcinoma precursors and invasive adenocarcinoma was profiled using immune gene expression, TCR sequencing and multiplex immunofluorescence. The study reported that around 100 samples were used for TCR sequencing. POLYSOLVER was used to infer Class I HLA alleles from exome data, while LOHHLA was used to detect allele-specific HLA loss. TCR sequencing data came from 51 patients. Resected precursor lesions (AAH, AIS, MIA) and invasive adenocarcinomas were compared against paired morphologically normal lung tissue. The immune data were combined with whole exome sequencing and methylation data from the same cohort of nodules. Sample size was determined by specimen availability and not by a prior power calculation. In total, the cohort included under 60 patients with pulmonary nodules, all of whom underwent surgical resection. What the authors observed across the whole study: The findings were based on association rather than direct causation, and larger cohorts with long-term follow-up and longitudinal biopsies were deemed needed. Clonality was highest in normal lung, while later-stage lesions appeared to show lower clonality but higher T cell density and diversity. Normal lung had the highest top T cell clone frequencies, which appeared to decline progressively from AAH through AIS, MIA and invasive adenocarcinoma. Because all patients were from Japan and China, applicability to Western populations was uncertain.

Patients underwent resection in Japan or China between the mid-2010s and the late 2010s. Two lung cancer pathologists independently reviewed H&E slides to confirm the histologic diagnosis of every case. FFPE tissue was used for DNA isolation with the AllPrep DNA/RNA FFPE Kit. TCR beta CDR3 regions were sequenced from DNA using the immunoSEQ hsTCRbeta Kit. Turning to the authors' computational methods: TCR sequencing data were analysed with the ImmunoSEQ Analyzer. T cell clonality was defined as 1 minus Pielou's evenness, calculated on productive rearrangements. T cell diversity was measured with the inverse Simpson index on productive templates. T cell density was defined as TCR beta template counts normalized to usable DNA, with usable DNA estimated by amplification and sequencing of housekeeping genes. TCR metrics were compared across histologic stages using two-sided Kruskal-Wallis tests. This is the immuneACCESS table as TCRdb keeps it, with only in-frame sequences that have V and J called. A part of the clones is gone; compared with another copy, unresolved V genes explain less than half, and the rest is unexplained. The V and J calls and clone size come from that table; D and trimming were worked out from the DNA. This sample holds some 2,200 clones; about four fifths were observed only once. The ten largest make up roughly an eighth of the sample.

CDR1 and CDR2, looked up from the germline V gene, are SGHTA and FQGNSA. Trimming removed 0 bases from V and 0 bases from J, leaving 9 bases between the germline ends. CDR3 length: 17 amino acids, cysteine to phenylalanine. Here the CDR3 DNA is all that survives: 51 bases in frame from base 1. This receptor chain uses TRBV7-2 and TRBJ2-6; tentative D gene TRBD2, with 6 bases matching. Sample: FFPE normal lung tissue adjacent to the tumor. The TCR comes from a person aged 55 to 70 with lung adenocarcinoma. The CDR3 here reads CASSLASGISGANVLTF. DNA sequence: TGTGCCAGCAGCTTAGCTAGCGGCATCTCTGGGGCCAACGTCCTGACTTTC.